This entry lists 9 T cell receptor beta chains sequenced from one sample in a study of Graves' ophthalmopathy and Graves' hyperthyroidism. Amplifying from RNA transcripts, the study obtained TCR beta CDR3 regions. The workflow started with a first-round RT-PCR run with HTBI primers and then moved on to a second-round multiplex PCR. TCRdb passed the multiplex PCR reads through MiXCR, listing each CDR3 protein once. This sample has just over 600,000 distinct CDR3 sequences, with 22% found just once. What was sequenced was peripheral blood. Receptors originate from a woman aged 18-35 years with stable Graves' hyperthyroidism. Some clones in this sample may be carry-over from other donors' samples.

This clonotype was observed many times. V and J are TRBV6-2 or TRBV6-3 and TRBJ2-5, with D unresolved. Germline CDR1 and CDR2: MNHEY and SVGEGT. V dropped 5 bases and J dropped 5 bases, with 6 bases sitting between them. The CDR3 contains 11 residues. The CDR3: CASSPWETQYF. CDR3 coding DNA: TGTGCCAGCAGTCCCTGGGAGACCCAGTACTTC.

This sequence joins TRBV30 and TRBJ1-3; unclear D gene. The CDR3 has 12 residues. The germline V gene has CDR1 GTSNPN and CDR2 SVGIG (reference sequence). The V end lost 4 bases, the J end lost 4 bases, and 8 bases lay between the germline ends. CDR3 sequence: CAWTSVGNTIYF. In DNA form, the CDR3 reads TGTGCCTGGACCTCCGTCGGAAACACCATATATTTT.

This clonotype appeared many times. CDR3 bases: TGCAGCGTTGACCTAGCGGGAGGGCCAGAGACCCAGTACTTC. Protein sequence: CSVDLAGGPETQYF. This chain uses TRBV29-1 with TRBJ2-5; TRBD2 aligns across 12 bases. CDR3 length equals 14 residues. Germline V gene data show CDR1 as SQVTM and CDR2 as ANQGSEA. The trim removed 3 bases at V and 4 bases at J, leaving 3 bases unmatched.

This clonotype was detected ten times or more. At one end, the junction sequence differs from germline, possibly due to a read error. This sequence joins TRBV28 and TRBJ2-4; D might be TRBD2 (5 bases). The germline V gene has CDR1 MDHEN and CDR2 SYDVKM. This CDR3 comprises 12 residues. The CDR3 loop is CASQQNGNIKYF. The CDR3 nucleotides are TGTGCCAGCCAACAGAACGGGAACATTAAGTACTTC.

This clonotype was seen ten or more times. The chain uses TRBV5-1 and TRBJ1-6; D gene unclear. The CDR3 totals 13 residues. CDR1 SGHRS and CDR2 YFSETQ come from the germline V gene. With 3 bases removed from V and 9 bases from J, the gap between germline ends came to 10 bases. CDR3 nucleotide sequence: TGCGCCAGCAGCTCCCGATCCGGTTCACCCCTCCACTTT. Its protein product is CASSSRSGSPLHF.

This clonotype was seen ten or more times. V usage is TRBV9 and J usage is TRBJ1-1; possibly TRBD1 for D (5 bases). CDR3 length: 16 amino acids. Germline CDR1 and CDR2: SGDLS and YYNGEE. The V end was cut by 3 bases, the J end by 5 bases, with 20 bases between. CDR3 nucleotide sequence: TGTGCCAGCAGCGCACCGGGGGGGAGAAGGAGGACTGAAGCTTTCTTT. It codes for CASSAPGGRRRTEAFF.

Ten or more counts support this clonotype. The CDR3 DNA follows: TGTGCCAGCAGTTTAACAGGGACAATGAACACTGAAGCTTTCTTT. As protein: CASSLTGTMNTEAFF. The rearrangement uses TRBV27 and TRBJ1-1, with D maybe TRBD1 (6 bases). The CDR3 extends over 15 amino acids. The V and J ends lost 2 bases and 0 bases respectively, with 10 bases between them. The germline V gene has CDR1 MNHEY and CDR2 SMNVEV (reference sequence).

This clonotype was seen repeatedly, ten times or more. CDR3 bases: TGTGCCAGCAGTACTCCGGGACTAGCGGGCCGAATTTTCCCCTACGAGCAGTACTTC. Translation gives CASSTPGLAGRIFPYEQYF. The chain recombines TRBV28 with TRBJ2-7, with 12 bases lining up with TRBD2. The CDR3 is made up of 19 amino acids. Germline-derived CDR1 and CDR2 are MDHEN and SYDVKM. The V gene end was trimmed by 5 bases and the J gene end by 2 bases; junction bases not matched to a gene: 16.

This clonotype was counted many times. J is TRBJ2-2 and V is TRBV11-2; possibly TRBD2 for D (6 bases). Germline CDR1 SGHAT, CDR2 FQNNGV. The CDR3 loop spans 14 amino acids. V was trimmed by 3 bases and J by 5 bases, leaving 10 bases between them. The CDR3 DNA sequence: TGTGCCAGCAGCTTCGCTCGGGGGACCGGGGAGCTGTTTTTT. This encodes CASSFARGTGELFF.